What follows are 8 T cell receptor beta chains derived from one specimen sequenced in a study of cytomegalovirus exposure and HLA in healthy donors. The table came from immunoSEQ multiplex PCR; TCRdb's copy has only in-frame clones and leaves some out. The data contain more than 110,000 clones, approximately 87% of them singletons. Material for sequencing was PBMCs. The receptor source for this set is a man between 18 and 35 years old in good health and CMV-seronegative.

The chain recombines TRBV18 with TRBJ2-1; 12 bases map to TRBD2. Per germline, CDR1 KGHSH and CDR2 LQKENI. With V trimmed by 5 bases and J by 9 bases, 14 bases remained unmatched. The CDR3 consists of 17 residues. The CDR3 protein is CASSAPGLAGLRGEQFF. CDR3 DNA: TGTGCCAGCTCAGCCCCGGGACTAGCGGGCCTTAGGGGTGAGCAGTTCTTC.

The chain is built from TRBV5-1 and TRBJ2-7; the match to TRBD1 covers 7 bases. Germline V gene data show CDR1 as SGHRS and CDR2 as YFSETQ. The V and J ends lost 2 bases and 6 bases, in that order; junction bases with no gene match: 14. This CDR3 has 16 amino acids. The CDR3 protein is CASSFGPTGHMSEQYF. In DNA, the CDR3 is TGCGCCAGCAGCTTTGGCCCGACAGGGCATATGAGCGAGCAGTACTTC. Supplemented by reference TRBV5-1 and TRBJ2-7, the full variable domain reads KAGVTQTPRYLIKTRGQQVTLSCSPISGHRSVSWYQQTPGQGLQFLFEYFSETQRNKGNFPGRFSGRQFSNSRSEMNVSTLELGDSALYLCASSFGPTGHMSEQYFGPGTRLTVT.

The gene calls are TRBV19 and TRBJ1-5; 7 bases align to TRBD1. In germline, CDR1 is LNHDA, CDR2 SQIVND (reference sequence). Trimming cost V 6 bases and J 0 bases; bases outside gene matches: 5. The CDR3 length is 15 residues. DNA of the CDR3: TGTGCCAGTAGCTGGGGACAGCATAGCAATCAGCCCCAGCATTTT. Protein product: CASSWGQHSNQPQHF.

V is TRBV6-6 and J is TRBJ2-2; no clear D. From germline, CDR1 is MNHNY and CDR2 SVGAGI (reference sequence). This CDR3 contains 12 residues. The germline V and J ends were trimmed by 6 bases and 6 bases, with 8 bases remaining between them. The CDR3 region has the DNA TGTGCCAGCAGCTCCCGGGCCGGGGAGCTGTTTTTT. It codes for CASSSRAGELFF.

The table lists this clone with a few counts. The rearrangement uses TRBV15 and TRBJ1-2; 9 bases are shared with TRBD1. CDR3 size: 13 residues. Trimming removed 3 bases from V and 6 bases from J; junction bases left unmatched: 2. Germline CDR1 is LNHNV and CDR2 is YYDKDF (reference sequence). CDR3 DNA: TGTGCCACCAGCAGGACAGGGGGTAATGGCTACACCTTC. It is translated as CATSRTGGNGYTF.

The chain carries TRBV6-5 and TRBJ1-2, with 7 bases identical to TRBD1. This CDR3 region has 15 residues. The V and J ends lost 2 bases and 1 base, in that order; junction bases with no gene match: 4. Looked up from germline, CDR1 is MNHEY and CDR2 is SVGAGI. CDR3 bases: TGTGCCAGCAGTTACGGGACAGCTAGTAACTATGGCTACACCTTC. Translation gives CASSYGTASNYGYTF.

The chain is built from TRBV7-6 and TRBJ2-5, with D perhaps TRBD1 (6 bases). Germline V gene data show CDR1 as SGHVS and CDR2 as FNYEAQ. Between the trimmed V and J ends, which lost 1 base and 7 bases, there was a span of 7 bases. CDR3 length equals 12 residues. The CDR3 sequence: CASSLGGGTQYF. CDR3 DNA: TGTGCCAGCAGCTTAGGAGGGGGGACCCAGTACTTC. Complete variable domain (other parts from reference TRBV7-6 and TRBJ2-5): GAGVSQSPRYKVTKRGQDVALRCDPISGHVSLYWYRQALGQGPEFLTYFNYEAQQDKSGLPNDRFSAERPEGSISTLTIQRTEQRDSAMYRCASSLGGGTQYFGPGTRLLVL.

The chain uses TRBV7-9 and TRBJ1-6; 7 bases are a match to TRBD1. This CDR3 contains 16 residues. V dropped 5 bases and J dropped 3; count of bases not matched to a gene: 7. The germline gives CDR1 SEHNR, CDR2 FQNEAQ (reference sequence). CDR3 residues: CASSPYRDSYNSPLHF. The CDR3 bases are TGTGCCAGCAGCCCTTATAGGGACAGCTATAATTCACCCCTCCACTTT.